This T cell receptor (beta chain) is from a study of cytomegalovirus exposure and HLA in healthy donors. Primers: 60 Vbeta forward and 13 Jbeta reverse. Sequenced by immunoSEQ multiplex PCR; TCRdb stores in-frame clones only, minus some. The sample lists 120,000 to 150,000 clones, more than 80% occurring once. This CDR3 has 14 amino acids. Germline lookup yields CDR1 SNHLY and CDR2 FYNNEI. Trimming shortened V by 7 bases and J by 0 bases, and 13 bases separated the two germline ends. This clone appeared a few times. This rearrangement joins TRBV2 to TRBJ2-7; no clear D. This TCR came from a woman in her forties in good health and CMV-seropositive. Sequenced sample: PBMCs. CDR3 sequence reads: CASKGGLSSYEQYF. CDR3 nucleotide sequence: TGTGCCAGCAAAGGCGGCCTTAGCTCCTACGAGCAGTACTTC.